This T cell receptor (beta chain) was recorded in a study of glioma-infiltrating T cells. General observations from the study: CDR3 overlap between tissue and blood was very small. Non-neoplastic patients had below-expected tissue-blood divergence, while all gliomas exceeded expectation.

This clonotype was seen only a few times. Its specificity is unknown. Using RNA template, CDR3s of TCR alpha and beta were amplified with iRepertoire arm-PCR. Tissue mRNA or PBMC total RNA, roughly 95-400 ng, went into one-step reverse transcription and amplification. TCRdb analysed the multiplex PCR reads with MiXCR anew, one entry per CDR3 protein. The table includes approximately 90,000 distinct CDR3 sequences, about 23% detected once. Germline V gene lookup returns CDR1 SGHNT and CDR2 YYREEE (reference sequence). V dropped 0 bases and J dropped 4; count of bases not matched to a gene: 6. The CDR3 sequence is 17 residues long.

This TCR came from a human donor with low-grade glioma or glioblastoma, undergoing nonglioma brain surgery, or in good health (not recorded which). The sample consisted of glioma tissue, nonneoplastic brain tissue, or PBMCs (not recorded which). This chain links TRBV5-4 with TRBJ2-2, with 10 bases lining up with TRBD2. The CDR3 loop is CASSLGQREGVTGELFF. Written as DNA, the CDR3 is TGTGCCAGCAGCTTGGGGCAGCGGGAGGGAGTCACCGGGGAGCTGTTTTTT.